This T cell receptor beta chain was retrieved from a study of response to subunit inactivated influenza vaccine. This clonotype was counted ten times or more. Its target is unknown. Study conclusions and caveats: New T cells are recruited in small numbers by each seasonal influenza vaccination, according to the authors' suggestion.

TCRdb ran MiXCR on the RT-PCR reads and lists one entry per CDR3 protein. The sample lists roughly 650,000 distinct CDR3 sequences; about a sixth were seen once. This sequence originates from a man aged 50-60 years who received an inactivated influenza vaccine. Sequences were derived from PBMCs from blood, sampled 11 to 12 days after vaccination.

The DNA for the CDR3 is TGTGCCAGCAGCGTTGTCCCTAGCGGGGCGGGGAATACGCAGTATTTT. Translated: CASSVVPSGAGNTQYF. The chain combines TRBV9 with TRBJ2-3; 9 nucleotides match TRBD2. This CDR3 is 16 amino acids long. Germline V gives CDR1 SGDLS, CDR2 YYNGEE. V lost 2 bases and J lost 7; bases outside the gene matches: 11.